This T cell receptor beta chain was identified during a study of blood T cell repertoires in COVID-19. In this sample, this clone turned up once. CDR1 and CDR2 from the germline V gene are LNHNV and YYDKDF (reference sequence). The CDR3 is 15 residues long. Trimming took 5 bases from V and 1 from J; bases not matched to a gene: 7. The table came from immunoSEQ multiplex PCR; TCRdb's copy has only in-frame clones and leaves some out. Counted here are hundreds of thousands of clones, around 87% occurring once; the ten biggest clones make up roughly 1.1%. Sequencing was performed on PBMCs or T cells enriched from blood (not recorded which). The rearrangement links TRBV15 to TRBJ2-7, with 8 bases aligning to TRBD1. The TCR was taken from a young man who had recovered from COVID-19. CDR3: CATSRTGSSSYEQYF. The CDR3 DNA sequence: TGTGCCACCAGCCGGACAGGGTCCTCATCCTACGAGCAGTACTTC.